This TCR beta chain was obtained from a study of T cells in Graves' hyperthyroidism and ophthalmopathy. Study findings and constraints: A model of 13 V-J features distinguished ophthalmopathy from stable hyperthyroidism. A median about 6.2 months before onset, the model predicted ophthalmopathy.

A remark on this clonotype: Its specificity is unknown.

Amplified regions were TCR beta CDR3 sequences from RNA transcripts. In the first-round RT-PCR of the TCR CDR3, the HTBI primer set was used. TCRdb independently ran MiXCR on the multiplex PCR reads; one entry per CDR3 protein. The sample carries under 30,000 distinct CDR3 sequences, about 53% recorded once. Criteria for exclusion of patients were uncontrolled infection, other autoimmune disease, pregnancy or lactation. Orbital computed tomography and thyroid ultrasound, together with serum TRAb and thyroxine and clinical symptoms, were used for diagnoses. The origin of this receptor is a woman aged 40 to 49 with Graves' hyperthyroidism that later progressed to Graves' ophthalmopathy. Sample: blood.

Here the CDR3 DNA reads TGTGCCAGCAGCCTCGGGACTAGACGTCCCCCCTACGAGCAGTACTTC. Its translation is CASSLGTRRPPYEQYF. V is TRBV2 and J is TRBJ2-7, with 8 positions matching TRBD2. The germline V gene encodes CDR1 SNHLY and CDR2 FYNNEI. After removal of 6 bases from V and 2 bases from J, the junction contained 12 bases not matched to a gene. The CDR3 runs 16 residues.